These 21 T cell receptor beta chains were all obtained from the same sample, sequenced in a study of tumor and adjacent non-tumor tissue in lung cancer. RNA was extracted from bulk tissue without any cell sorting. Distant lung tissue was collected more than 3 cm away from the tumor edge. The library came from three nested PCR rounds adapted from ARM-PCR protocols. TCRdb re-called the multiplex PCR reads with MiXCR, one entry per CDR3 protein. The top ten clones hold 45% to 55% of a sample with roughly 43,000 distinct CDR3 sequences, more than 50% of them seen once. Specimen: distant non-tumor lung tissue. The receptors shown here come from a man aged 50 to 60 with non-small cell lung cancer.

This clonotype was seen only once. This sequence may be a read error, since a much larger clone differs from it by one base. The chain recombines TRBV12-3 or TRBV12-4 with TRBJ1-1; no clear D. This CDR3 comprises 15 residues. In DNA form, the CDR3 reads TGTGCCAGCAACATAGCTGGGGATTTGAGAACTGAAGCTTCCTTT. It specifies CASNIAGDLRTEASF.

Notes on this clonotype: The junction departs from germline at one end; a sequencing error may be responsible. The chain carries TRBV5-1 and TRBJ2-3, with 7 bases fitting TRBD2. Germline-derived CDR1 and CDR2 are SGHRS and YFSETQ. The CDR3 extends over 17 amino acids. The CDR3 bases are TGCGCCAGCAGCTTGGCGCAGCGGGGAGACGGAGATGATACGCAATATTTT. It translates to CASSLAQRGDGDDTQYF.

The rearrangement joins TRBV5-1 to TRBJ2-3, with a weak D call TRBD1 (6 bases). CDR1 is SGHRS, CDR2 YFSETQ, per germline. V was trimmed by 5 bases and J by 4 bases, leaving 14 bases between them. This CDR3 spans 14 amino acids. The CDR3 sequence: CASRKQGGPDTQYF. CDR3 in DNA: TGCGCCAGCAGGAAACAGGGTGGCCCAGATACGCAGTATTTT.

This clonotype was seen only once. This chain links TRBV7-9 with TRBJ2-5; TRBD2 agrees at 10 bases. The V gene end was trimmed by 3 bases and the J gene end by 6 bases; junction bases not matched to a gene: 4. In germline, CDR1 is SEHNR, CDR2 FQNEAQ (reference sequence). There are 14 residues in the CDR3. CDR3 protein: CASSFKREGKTQYF. CDR3 bases: TGTGCCAGCAGCTTCAAGCGGGAGGGAAAGACCCAGTACTTC.

This clonotype was counted only a few times. Since no conserved phenylalanine or tryptophan closes the CDR3, a read error is the likely cause. This sequence joins TRBV14 and TRBJ2-1; D is unresolved. CDR3 length: 11 amino acids. Trimming shortened V by 6 bases and J by 5 bases, and 5 bases separated the two germline ends. CDR1 and CDR2 from the germline V gene are SGHDN and FVKESK. The CDR3 sequence is CASSQNNEQFL. CDR3 DNA: TGTGCCAGCAGTCAGAACAATGAGCAGTTCCTC.

This clonotype has only a few counts. The rearrangement links TRBV11-2 to TRBJ1-1; D is uncertain. This CDR3 has 13 amino acids. CDR1 SGHAT and CDR2 FQNNGV come from the germline V gene. CDR3 sequence (DNA): TGTGTCAACAGCCAAGCGGTGAACACTGAAGCTTTCTTT. Residues: CVNSQAVNTEAFF.

The CDR3 region has the DNA TGTGCCAGCAGTGAAGTCAGGGGGAAGGCCGGGGAGCTGTTTTTT. Its protein is CASSEVRGKAGELFF. The V and J genes are TRBV6-5 and TRBJ2-2, with 7 bases fitting TRBD1. This CDR3 is 15 amino acids long. CDR1 and CDR2 from the germline V gene are MNHEY and SVGAGI. The junction had 9 bases not matched to a gene; V was cut back by 5 bases and J by 6 bases.

The rearrangement joins TRBV10-2 to TRBJ1-2, with TRBD1 matching 7 bases. The CDR3 spans 15 residues. CDR1 and CDR2 from the germline V gene are WSHSY and SAAADI. The CDR3 region is CTSSESTGLNYGYTF. CDR3 bases: TGCACTAGCAGTGAGTCGACAGGGCTTAACTATGGCTACACCTTC.

Notes on this clonotype: The conserved final phenylalanine or tryptophan is absent from the CDR3, which likely points to a read error. The gene calls are TRBV5-1 and TRBJ1-1, with 7 bases matching TRBD1. The V gene end was trimmed by 3 bases and the J gene end by 4 bases; junction bases not matched to a gene: 6. CDR3 length: 14 residues. Germline CDR1 reads SGHRS; CDR2 reads YFSETQ. The CDR3, as DNA: TGCGCCAGCAGCTCCGGGGCAGGGGGCACTGAAGCTTTCTCT. Protein: CASSSGAGGTEAFS.

This clonotype was counted many times. The chain employs TRBV6-6 and TRBJ2-7, with a possible D match to TRBD2 (7 bases). The CDR3 covers 16 residues. Between the trimmed V and J ends, which lost 0 bases and 2 bases, there was a span of 14 bases. The V gene's germline CDR1 is MNHNY and CDR2 SVGAGI (reference sequence). The CDR3 DNA reads TGTGCCAGCAGTTACTCGGGGAGCGGGGACACCTACGAGCAGTACTTC. Translating it yields CASSYSGSGDTYEQYF.

Comment on this clonotype: Germline and junction disagree at one end, which may indicate a read error. The chain employs TRBV6-5 and TRBJ1-2, with D possibly TRBD1 on 6 matching bases. CDR1 is MNHEY, CDR2 SVGAGI, per germline. The CDR3 runs to 12 residues. CDR3 loop: CTSSYRGAGYTF. CDR3 nucleotide sequence: TGTACCAGCAGTTACCGGGGGGCTGGCTACACCTTC.

This clonotype occurred many times. V gene TRBV5-6 combines with J gene TRBJ1-5; D unresolved. Per the germline V gene, CDR1 is SGHDT and CDR2 is YYEEEE. The CDR3 has 13 residues. Trimming pared 1 base from V and 7 bases from J, leaving 9 bases between. The CDR3 region has the DNA TGTGCCAGCAGCTTGACCCCCGAACAGCCCCAGCATTTT. It codes for CASSLTPEQPQHF.

Notes on this clonotype: This could be a read error, since a much larger clone is one nucleotide away. The CDR3 DNA reads TGCGCCAGCAGCCTACAGATCACCGGGGAGCTGTTTTTT. Its translation: CASSLQITGELFF. The V gene is TRBV5-1, the J gene TRBJ2-2, with D unclear. CDR1 is SGHRS, CDR2 YFSETQ, per germline. Trimming stripped 4 bases from V and 4 bases from J, with 8 bases between. The CDR3 covers 13 residues.

This clonotype was recorded at least ten times. This sequence joins TRBV29-1 and TRBJ1-5; 7 bases map to TRBD1. With 6 bases clipped from V and 0 bases from J, the junction kept 5 bases outside the gene matches. The CDR3 extends over 14 amino acids. Germline CDR1 and CDR2: SQVTM and ANQGSEA. CDR3 in amino acids: CSVGQANSNQPQHF. In DNA form, the CDR3 reads TGCAGCGTAGGACAGGCTAATAGCAATCAGCCCCAGCATTTT. Looking up the rest from reference TRBV29-1 and TRBJ1-5 gives the full variable domain: SAVISQKPSRDICQRGTSLTIQCQVDSQVTMMFWYRQQPGQSLTLIATANQGSEATYESGFVIDKFPISRPNLTFSTLTVSNMSPEDSSIYLCSVGQANSNQPQHFGDGTRLSIL.

This clonotype was seen only a few times. Since a much larger clone is just one base distant, this may be a read error. The genes are TRBV12-3 or TRBV12-4 and TRBJ1-1; D gene unclear. This CDR3 is built from 11 residues. The CDR3 DNA reads TGTACCAGCAGTCTGGGGACTGAAGCTTTCTTT. This codes for CTSSLGTEAFF.

This clonotype ranks as medium-sized. Here the CDR3 reads CSVGELGGANVLTF. In DNA, the CDR3 is TGCAGCGTTGGAGAGCTCGGGGGGGCCAACGTCCTGACTTTC. The rearrangement uses TRBV29-1 and TRBJ2-6; D unclear. The CDR3 runs to 14 residues. Per the germline V gene, CDR1 is SQVTM and CDR2 is ANQGSEA. V lost 4 bases and J 4 bases, leaving 11 bases between the germline ends.

This clonotype was seen a few times. This could be a read error, since a much larger clone is one nucleotide away. The rearrangement joins TRBV6-1 to TRBJ2-7; no firm D call. Germline V gene lookup returns CDR1 MNHNS and CDR2 SASEGT. The CDR3 has 11 residues. CDR3 DNA: TGTGTCAGCAGTAACAGCTACGAGCAGTACTTC. This gives the protein CVSSNSYEQYF.

A note on this clonotype: A read error is possible here, since a much larger clone lies one base away. J is TRBJ1-5 and V is TRBV7-8; D remains unclear. Germline V CDR1 and CDR2: SGHVS, FQNEAQ. The CDR3 spans 13 residues. The V gene lost 4 bases and the J gene lost 6 bases, with 10 bases spanning the gap. The CDR3 loop reads CASSSETIQPQHF. The CDR3 bases are TGTGCCAGCAGCTCAGAGACTATTCAGCCCCAGCATTTT.

This clonotype has ten or more counts. The CDR3 region is CASVTSGRWGTQYF. The CDR3 DNA reads as TGTGCCAGCGTGACTAGCGGGAGATGGGGTACGCAGTATTTT. The chain is built from TRBV6-2 or TRBV6-3 and TRBJ2-3; 12 nucleotides align to TRBD2. The CDR3 is 14 residues long. Germline CDR1 reads MNHEY; CDR2 reads SVGEGT. V lost 8 bases to trimming and J lost 8 bases; unmatched junction nucleotides: 8.

A note on this clonotype: A read error may be the cause here, since a much bigger clone is one base away. This chain uses TRBV28 with TRBJ2-1; TRBD2 agrees at 8 bases. This CDR3 has 13 amino acids. V was pared by 7 bases and J by 5 bases, with 4 bases of the junction left unmatched. CDR1 is MDHEN and CDR2 is SYDVKM in the germline V gene. This CDR3 reads CASISGGDNEQFF. In nucleotides, the CDR3 is TGTGCCAGCATCAGCGGGGGCGACAATGAGCAGTTCTTC.

Details on this clonotype: A junction boundary mismatches the germline segment, possibly from a read error. The chain combines TRBV10-3 with TRBJ2-3, with 11 positions matching TRBD2. This CDR3 is built from 18 residues. Germline assignment: CDR1 ENHRY and CDR2 SYGVKD. CDR3 amino acids: CTISEPRLAGRPRDTQYF. Written as DNA, the CDR3 is TGTACCATCAGTGAGCCTAGACTAGCGGGAAGGCCGAGAGATACGCAGTATTTT.